This T cell receptor beta chain was profiled in a study of cytomegalovirus exposure and HLA in healthy donors. Regarding this clone: Antigen: not known.

Study results and limitations: The study recorded 150 to 200 TCR beta chains that were cytomegalovirus-associated.

With 60 Vbeta and 13 Jbeta primers, the PCR was carried out. In the authors' methods: An analysis performed later counted 70 million to 90 million unique TCR beta chains (roughly 11 million of them shared). Clones were read by immunoSEQ multiplex PCR, and TCRdb kept only the in-frame ones, dropping some. The V and J calls and clone size come from that table; D and trimming were worked out from the DNA. The sample records 100,000 to 150,000 clones, about 79% being singletons. The sequence came from a woman aged 45-59 years in good health and CMV-seronegative. The sequenced sample consisted of PBMCs.

This CDR3 is CASSLMASGAHEQYF. In DNA, the CDR3 is TGTGCCAGCAGTTTAATGGCTAGCGGTGCCCACGAGCAGTACTTC. The gene calls are TRBV28 and TRBJ2-7; 7 positions match TRBD2. Looked up from germline, CDR1 is MDHEN and CDR2 is SYDVKM. The CDR3 is 15 amino acids. With V trimmed by 2 bases and J by 5 bases, 9 bases remained unmatched.